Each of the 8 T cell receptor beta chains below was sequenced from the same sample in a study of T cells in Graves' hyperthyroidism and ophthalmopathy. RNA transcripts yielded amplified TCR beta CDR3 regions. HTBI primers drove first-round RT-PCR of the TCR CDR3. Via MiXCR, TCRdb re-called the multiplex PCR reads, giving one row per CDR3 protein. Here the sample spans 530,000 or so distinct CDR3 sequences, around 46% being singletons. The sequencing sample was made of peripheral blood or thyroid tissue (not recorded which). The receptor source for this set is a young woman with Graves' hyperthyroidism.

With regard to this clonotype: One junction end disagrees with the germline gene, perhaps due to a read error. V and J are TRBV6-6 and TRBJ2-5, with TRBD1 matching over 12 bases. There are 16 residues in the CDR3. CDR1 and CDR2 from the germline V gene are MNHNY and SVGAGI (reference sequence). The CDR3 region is CASTYTGTGGGETQYF. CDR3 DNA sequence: TGTGCCAGCACTTACACCGGGACAGGGGGCGGAGAGACCCAGTACTTC.

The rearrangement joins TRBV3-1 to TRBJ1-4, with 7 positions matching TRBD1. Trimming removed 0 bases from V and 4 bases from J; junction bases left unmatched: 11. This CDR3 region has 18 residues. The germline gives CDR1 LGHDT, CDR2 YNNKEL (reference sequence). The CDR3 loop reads CASSQDRDGQELNEKLFF. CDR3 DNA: TGTGCCAGCAGCCAAGATAGGGATGGACAGGAACTTAATGAAAAACTGTTTTTT. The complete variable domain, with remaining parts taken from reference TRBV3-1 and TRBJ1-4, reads DTAVSQTPKYLVTQMGNDKSIKCEQNLGHDTMYWYKQDSKKFLKIMFSYNNKELIINETVPNRFSPKSPDKAHLNLHINSLELGDSAVYFCASSQDRDGQELNEKLFFGSGTQLSVL.

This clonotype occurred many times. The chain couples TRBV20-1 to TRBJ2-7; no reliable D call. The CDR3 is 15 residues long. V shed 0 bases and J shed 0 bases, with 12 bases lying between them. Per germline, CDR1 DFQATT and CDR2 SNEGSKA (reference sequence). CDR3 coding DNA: TGCAGTGCTAGAGATCACAGTAGCTTCTCCTACGAGCAGTACTTC. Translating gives CSARDHSSFSYEQYF.

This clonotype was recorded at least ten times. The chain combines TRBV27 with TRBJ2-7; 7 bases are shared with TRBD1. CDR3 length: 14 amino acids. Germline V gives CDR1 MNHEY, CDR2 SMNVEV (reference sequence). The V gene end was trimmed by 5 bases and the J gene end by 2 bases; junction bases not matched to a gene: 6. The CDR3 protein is CASSPWDRPYEQYF. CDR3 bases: TGTGCCAGCAGTCCGTGGGACAGACCCTACGAGCAGTACTTC.

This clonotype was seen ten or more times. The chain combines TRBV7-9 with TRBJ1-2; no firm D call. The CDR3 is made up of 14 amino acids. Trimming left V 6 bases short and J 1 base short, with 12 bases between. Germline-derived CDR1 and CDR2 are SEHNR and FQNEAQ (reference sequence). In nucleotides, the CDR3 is TGTGCCAGCAGATCGTTAGATATTAACTATGGCTACACCTTC. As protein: CASRSLDINYGYTF.

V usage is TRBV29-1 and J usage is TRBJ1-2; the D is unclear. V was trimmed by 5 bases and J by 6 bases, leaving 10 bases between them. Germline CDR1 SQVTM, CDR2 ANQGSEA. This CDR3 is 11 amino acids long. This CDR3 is CSVLTDHGYTF. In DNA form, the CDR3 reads TGCAGCGTTCTTACTGACCATGGCTACACCTTC.

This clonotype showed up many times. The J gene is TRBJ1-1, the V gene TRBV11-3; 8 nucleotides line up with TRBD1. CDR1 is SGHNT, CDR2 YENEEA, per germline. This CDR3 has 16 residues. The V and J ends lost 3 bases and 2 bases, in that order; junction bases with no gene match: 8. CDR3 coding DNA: TGTGCCAGCAGCTTGGGGCCAGGACAGGGAAACACTGAAGCTTTCTTT. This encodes CASSLGPGQGNTEAFF.

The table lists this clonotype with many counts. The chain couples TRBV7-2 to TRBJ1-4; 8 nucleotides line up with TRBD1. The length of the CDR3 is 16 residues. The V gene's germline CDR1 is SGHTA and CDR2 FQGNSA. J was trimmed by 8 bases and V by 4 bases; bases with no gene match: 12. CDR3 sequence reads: CASSYSLTGVTEKLFF. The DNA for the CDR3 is TGTGCCAGCAGCTACTCATTGACAGGGGTGACGGAAAAACTGTTTTTT.